Following are 17 T cell receptor beta chains from one sample sequenced in a study of ipilimumab plus nivolumab after autologous stem cell transplantation. Measured with immunoSEQ multiplex PCR; TCRdb has only the in-frame clones, and not every one. The profile shows about 47,000 clones, around nine tenths of them singletons. The sequencing here drew on PBMCs, taken in a trial of ipilimumab plus nivolumab as post-transplant consolidation. These receptors were collected from a male donor with multiple myeloma.

The chain couples TRBV30 to TRBJ1-1; no reliable D call. The V gene's germline CDR1 is GTSNPN and CDR2 SVGIG (reference sequence). This CDR3 contains 13 residues. With 0 bases removed from V and 4 bases from J, the gap between germline ends came to 9 bases. For the CDR3, the DNA is TGTGCCTGGAGTGTGCGGCCGGGCACTGAAGCTTTCTTT. This codes for CAWSVRPGTEAFF.

The genes are TRBV9 and TRBJ2-2; no clear D. Germline V gives CDR1 SGDLS, CDR2 YYNGEE. This CDR3 has 12 residues. V lost 4 bases to trimming and J lost 6 bases, with 7 bases between them. CDR3: CASSPNPGELFF. CDR3 bases: TGTGCCAGCAGCCCCAATCCCGGGGAGCTGTTTTTT.

The chain joins TRBV7-9 to TRBJ1-1; D unclear. The CDR3 loop spans 12 amino acids. Germline loops: CDR1 SEHNR, CDR2 FQNEAQ (reference sequence). Trimming left V 5 bases short and J 7 bases short, with 11 bases between. The chain's CDR3 is CASSLRDGEAFF. CDR3 nucleotide sequence: TGTGCCAGCAGCCTAAGAGACGGTGAAGCTTTCTTT.

The V call is TRBV4-2, the J call TRBJ2-1; D is uncertain. The CDR3 spans 11 residues. The germline gives CDR1 LGHNA, CDR2 YNFKEQ. V gave up 3 bases and J gave up 6 bases, with 3 bases separating them. The CDR3 loop is CASSHGNEQFF. CDR3 sequence (DNA): TGTGCCAGCAGCCACGGCAATGAGCAGTTCTTC.

This chain connects TRBV19 to TRBJ1-1; 9 positions agree with TRBD1. In germline, CDR1 is LNHDA, CDR2 SQIVND (reference sequence). The ends lost 8 bases at V and 4 bases at J; junction bases unmatched: 5. The CDR3 covers 13 residues. This CDR3 is CASANRGLTEAFF. The CDR3 nucleotides read TGTGCCAGTGCGAACAGGGGGCTCACTGAAGCTTTCTTT.

The rearrangement uses TRBV5-1 and TRBJ1-1; 7 nucleotides agree with TRBD1. CDR3 length: 14 residues. The V gene end was trimmed by 0 bases and the J gene end by 8 bases; junction bases not matched to a gene: 7. The V gene's germline CDR1 is SGHRS and CDR2 YFSETQ. CDR3 loop: CASSLARQGTEAFF. The CDR3 nucleotides read TGCGCCAGCAGCTTGGCTAGACAGGGTACGGAAGCTTTCTTT.

This chain links TRBV7-9 with TRBJ1-1; 7 bases match TRBD1. Germline CDR1 SEHNR, CDR2 FQNEAQ (reference sequence). The CDR3 totals 14 residues. The V gene end was trimmed by 3 bases and the J gene end by 4 bases; junction bases not matched to a gene: 5. This CDR3 reads CASSFDREVTEAFF. The CDR3 DNA is TGTGCCAGCAGCTTTGACAGGGAGGTCACTGAAGCTTTCTTT.

The rearrangement links TRBV5-1 to TRBJ1-2, with D possibly matching TRBD1 (5 bases). Germline CDR1 and CDR2: SGHRS and YFSETQ. The CDR3 loop spans 14 amino acids. V gave up 4 bases and J gave up 4 bases, with 14 bases separating them. CDR3 amino acids: CASSPPGGTYGYTF. The DNA of the CDR3 is TGCGCCAGCAGCCCCCCGGGGGGAACCTATGGCTACACCTTC.

This chain joins TRBV4-1 and TRBJ2-7; tentative D call: TRBD2 (6 bases). Germline CDR1 and CDR2: MGHRA and YSYEKL. The V gene lost 0 bases and the J gene lost 2 bases, with 8 bases spanning the gap. The CDR3 sequence is 14 residues long. The CDR3 DNA is TGCGCCAGCAGCCAAGAAACGGGAGCCTACGAGCAGTACTTC. The encoded protein is CASSQETGAYEQYF.

The gene calls are TRBV5-4 and TRBJ2-5; 11 positions match TRBD1. With 3 bases clipped from V and 4 bases from J, the junction kept 8 bases outside the gene matches. Per germline, CDR1 SGHNT and CDR2 YYREEE (reference sequence). This CDR3 contains 16 residues. The CDR3 is CASSSGRDRGTETQYF. In DNA, the CDR3 is TGTGCCAGCAGCTCGGGCCGGGACAGGGGGACAGAGACCCAGTACTTC.

A remark on this clone: The junction differs from germline at one of its ends, possibly a read error. The chain recombines TRBV2 with TRBJ2-1; 14 nucleotides line up with TRBD2. This CDR3 is 15 amino acids long. CDR1 is SNHLY and CDR2 is FYNNEI in the germline V gene. CDR3 nucleotides: TGTGCCAGCAGTGAAGCGCTGGGGACTAGCGGGAGTATGATCTTC. Its protein product is CASSEALGTSGSMIF. The complete variable domain, with remaining parts taken from reference TRBV2 and TRBJ2-1, reads EPEVTQTPSHQVTQMGQEVILRCVPISNHLYFYWYRQILGQKVEFLVSFYNNEISEKSEIFDDQFSVERPDGSNFTLKIRSTKLEDSAMYFCASSEALGTSGSMIFGPGTRLTVL.

The V gene is TRBV6-6, the J gene TRBJ2-7; 9 bases agree with TRBD1. The CDR3 is made up of 15 amino acids. J was trimmed by 5 bases and V by 0 bases; bases with no gene match: 5. Germline CDR1 MNHNY, CDR2 SVGAGI (reference sequence). CDR3 DNA: TGTGCCAGCAGTTACTCGGGACAGGGTAAGGACGAGCAGTACTTC. Protein: CASSYSGQGKDEQYF.

The chain recombines TRBV28 with TRBJ1-2; 8 nucleotides match TRBD1. This CDR3 comprises 13 residues. Germline CDR1 reads MDHEN; CDR2 reads SYDVKM. The trim removed 1 base at V and 7 bases at J, leaving 2 bases unmatched. The CDR3: CASSLLTGAGYTF. CDR3 DNA: TGTGCCAGCAGTTTATTGACAGGGGCTGGCTACACCTTC.

The CDR3 DNA follows: TGTGCCAGTAGTCGGGCAGCCCTTGGGGGCACCTACGAGCAGTACTTC. Protein: CASSRAALGGTYEQYF. The chain has TRBV19 and TRBJ2-5, with a tentative D call TRBD1 (6 bases). The J call may be mistaken, given a closer DNA end match to TRBJ2-7. Germline assignment: CDR1 LNHDA and CDR2 SQIVND (reference sequence). The CDR3 is 16 residues long.

V gene TRBV19 combines with J gene TRBJ1-3, with 7 bases that match TRBD1. V lost 6 bases and J lost 0; bases outside the gene matches: 5. The CDR3 runs to 15 residues. CDR1 is LNHDA, CDR2 SQIVND, per germline (reference sequence). CDR3 in DNA: TGTGCCAGTAGCCCCAGGGGGGCCTCTGGAAACACCATATATTTT. Protein product: CASSPRGASGNTIYF. The whole variable domain, remainder taken from reference TRBV19 and TRBJ1-3, is DGGITQSPKYLFRKEGQNVTLSCEQNLNHDAMYWYRQDPGQGLRLIYYSQIVNDFQKGDIAEGYSVSREKKESFPLTVTSAQKNPTAFYLCASSPRGASGNTIYFGEGSWLTVV.

CDR3 sequence: CASSANTGRGATEAFF. CDR3 DNA: TGTGCCAGCAGCGCAAACACGGGCAGGGGAGCCACTGAAGCTTTCTTT. The chain couples TRBV9 to TRBJ1-1, with TRBD1 as a possible D gene (6 bases). Germline-derived CDR1 and CDR2 are SGDLS and YYNGEE. There are 16 residues in the CDR3. Between the trimmed V and J ends, which lost 3 bases and 4 bases, there was a span of 19 bases.

V usage is TRBV5-1 and J usage is TRBJ1-1; D is unclear. The CDR3 covers 14 residues. The germline CDR1 and CDR2 sequences are SGHRS and YFSETQ. V was shortened by 5 bases and J by 4 bases, with 15 bases between the two germline ends. CDR3 sequence: CASRASIAGTEAFF. The CDR3 DNA follows: TGCGCCAGCAGGGCCAGCATCGCAGGCACTGAAGCTTTCTTT.